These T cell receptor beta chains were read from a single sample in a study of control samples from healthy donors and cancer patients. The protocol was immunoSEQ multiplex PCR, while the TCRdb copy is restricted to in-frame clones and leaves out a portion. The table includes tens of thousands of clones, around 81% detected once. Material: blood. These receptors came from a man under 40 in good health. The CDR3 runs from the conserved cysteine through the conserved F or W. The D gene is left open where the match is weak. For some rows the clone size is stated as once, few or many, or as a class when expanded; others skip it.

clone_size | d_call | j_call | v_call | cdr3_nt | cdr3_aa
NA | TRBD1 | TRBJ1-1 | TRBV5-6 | TGTGCCAGCAGCTTGAACCAGGGGGCGCGGGACACTGAAGCTTTCTTT | CASSLNQGARDTEAFF
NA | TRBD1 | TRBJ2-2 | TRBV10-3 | TGTGCCATCAGACCCGACAGGGGGAACACCGGGGAGCTGTTTTTT | CAIRPDRGNTGELFF
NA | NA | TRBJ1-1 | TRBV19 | TGTGCCAGTAGTAAGAGGGGACATAGCAGCACTGAAGCTTTCTTT | CASSKRGHSSTEAFF
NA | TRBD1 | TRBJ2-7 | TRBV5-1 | TGCGCCAGCAGCTTGCGACAGGGGATGTACGAGCAGTACTTC | CASSLRQGMYEQYF
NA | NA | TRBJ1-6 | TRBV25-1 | TGTGCCAGCAGTTTCCCGAACTATAATTCACCCCTCCACTTT | CASSFPNYNSPLHF
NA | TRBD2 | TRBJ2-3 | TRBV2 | TGTGCCAGCAGTGAACTTATAGCGGGGGGAACAGATACGCAGTATTTT | CASSELIAGGTDTQYF
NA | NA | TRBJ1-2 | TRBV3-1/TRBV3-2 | TGTGCCAGCAGCCCCTTCACCGGGACGAGCTACACCTTC | CASSPFTGTSYTF
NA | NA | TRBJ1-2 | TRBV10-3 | TGTGCCATCAGTGAGGCCCGGAACTATGGCTACACCTTC | CAISEARNYGYTF
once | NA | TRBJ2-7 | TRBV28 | TGTGCCAGCAGTTCGGACAACTACGAGCAGTACTTC | CASSSDNYEQYF
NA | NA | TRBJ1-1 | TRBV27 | TGTGCCAGCAGCTTGGGAGCCCTTCCGGGACACTCCACTGAAGCTTTCTTT | CASSLGALPGHSTEAFF
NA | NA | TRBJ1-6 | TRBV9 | TGTGCCAGCAGCCCGGACAGCAAGAATTCACCCCTCCACTTT | CASSPDSKNSPLHF
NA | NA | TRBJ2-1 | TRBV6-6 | TGTGCCAGCAGTTACTCTGGGGGAACCTACAATGAGCAGTTCTTC | CASSYSGGTYNEQFF
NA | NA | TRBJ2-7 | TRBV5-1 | TGCGCCAGCAGCTTGGGCAGCGGTCCCTACGAGCAGTACTTC | CASSLGSGPYEQYF
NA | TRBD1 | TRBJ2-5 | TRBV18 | TGTGCCAGCTCCCAGGGGGCCCAAGAGACCCAGTACTTC | CASSQGAQETQYF
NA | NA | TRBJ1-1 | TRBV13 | TGTGCCAGCAGCCTACAGAGGACGAGCGCCGTCGCCACTGAAGCTTTCTTT | CASSLQRTSAVATEAFF
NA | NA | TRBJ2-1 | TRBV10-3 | TGTGCCATCAGCACTACCTTCTCTAGCTCCTACAATGAGCAGTTCTTC | CAISTTFSSSYNEQFF
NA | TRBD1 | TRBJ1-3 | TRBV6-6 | TGTGCCAGCACCCCGAGGGACAGCGCAATAAGCACCATATATTTT | CASTPRDSAISTIYF
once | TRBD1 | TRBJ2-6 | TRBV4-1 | TGCGCCAGCAGCCAGGGCCGTACCATTCGACAGGGGGCGGGAGGGGCCAACGTCCTGACTTTC | CASSQGRTIRQGAGGANVLTF
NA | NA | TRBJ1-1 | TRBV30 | TGTGCCTGGAGTTTAATGAACACTGAAGCTTTCTTT | CAWSLMNTEAFF
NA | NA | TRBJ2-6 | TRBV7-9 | TGTGCCAGCAGCTTAGGACGGGTCTCTGGGGCCAACGTCCTGACTTTC | CASSLGRVSGANVLTF
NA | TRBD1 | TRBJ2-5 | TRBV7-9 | TGTGCCAGTGTACAGGGGGCGGGGGAGACCCAGTACTTC | CASVQGAGETQYF
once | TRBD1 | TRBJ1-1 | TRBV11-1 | TGTGCCAGCAGCTTAGACCCGGGACAGGGGAGGACTGAAGCTTTCTTT | CASSLDPGQGRTEAFF
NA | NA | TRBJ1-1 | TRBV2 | TGTGCCAGTTTACTTGGCATGAACACTGAAGCTTTCTTT | CASLLGMNTEAFF
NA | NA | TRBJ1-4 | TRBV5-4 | TGTGCCAGCAGCTCGAGGGGCCCAACTAATGAAAAACTGTTTTTT | CASSSRGPTNEKLFF
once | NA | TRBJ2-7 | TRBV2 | TGTGCCAGCAAGGAAGAGACCCCCTACGAGCAGTACTTC | CASKEETPYEQYF